These 13 T cell receptor beta chains came from one sample sequenced in a study of blood T cells in healthy people across ages (dated by TCRdb to the mid-2010s). To prepare the library, 5' RACE was applied. The sequencer listed for this sample is Illumina HiSeq 2500. A second about 7 to 12 cycle PCR used a sample-barcoded 5' primer and a J-beta primer mix. Clones were called with MiXCR by TCRdb after fastp trimmed the public reads at Q25, and only in-frame beta chains were retained. Identical CDR3 proteins give one entry, which carries the most common genes and DNA. Counted in this sample were fewer than 1,000,000 distinct CDR3 sequences; around 42% of them appeared once. 15% to 25% of the sample is in the top ten clones. Sequencing used blood. The receptor source for this set is a man in his sixties in good health.

This clonotype was observed a handful of times. This rearrangement joins TRBV7-6 to TRBJ2-5; unclear D gene. The CDR3 sequence is 12 residues long. V lost 5 bases and J lost 5, with 9 bases in between. Germline V lookup: CDR1 SGHVS, CDR2 FNYEAQ. The CDR3 bases are TGTGCCAGCAGCGATAGGTGGGAGACCCAGTACTTC. Its protein product is CASSDRWETQYF.

The table lists this clonotype with a few counts. This rearrangement joins TRBV5-1 to TRBJ2-3; 9 nucleotides line up with TRBD2. The CDR3 has 19 residues. Germline assignment: CDR1 SGHRS and CDR2 YFSETQ. V lost 0 bases and J lost 1; bases outside the gene matches: 12. DNA for the CDR3: TGCGCCAGCAGCTTGGATTGGCTAGCGGGGCTTAGGGGCACAGATACGCAGTATTTT. The encoded protein is CASSLDWLAGLRGTDTQYF.

This clonotype was counted only a few times. V is TRBV4-3 and J is TRBJ2-1, with D uncertain. The ends were cut back, 1 base at V and 6 bases at J, with 4 bases in the middle. The germline gives CDR1 LGHNA, CDR2 YSLEER. The CDR3 totals 12 residues. The CDR3: CASSQAGNEQFF. The CDR3, as DNA: TGCGCCAGCAGCCAAGCAGGCAATGAGCAGTTCTTC.

The rearrangement links TRBV4-3 to TRBJ2-4, with TRBD2 identical over 7 bases. V trimming: 1 base; J trimming: 9 bases; junction bases outside the gene matches: 9. The CDR3 is made up of 15 amino acids. Germline loops: CDR1 LGHNA, CDR2 YSLEER. The CDR3 loop reads CASSQAGGGGTIQYF. DNA for the CDR3: TGCGCCAGCAGCCAAGCTGGCGGGGGTGGAACCATTCAGTACTTC.

This clonotype showed up just a few times. V and J are TRBV25-1 and TRBJ2-7; 7 positions agree with TRBD2. With V trimmed by 4 bases and J by 4 bases, 10 bases remained unmatched. Germline V CDR1 and CDR2: MGHDK, SYGVNS. This CDR3 has 15 residues. The CDR3 is CASSAPGGGFYEQYF. The CDR3 DNA follows: TGTGCCAGCAGTGCTCCAGGCGGGGGTTTTTACGAGCAGTACTTC.

This clonotype was seen repeatedly, ten times or more. A much larger clone sits a single nucleotide away, making a read error possible. The chain couples TRBV10-2 to TRBJ2-5; D is ambiguous. In germline, CDR1 is WSHSY, CDR2 SAAADI. This CDR3 has 13 residues. Between the trimmed V and J ends, which lost 4 bases and 11 bases, there was a span of 17 bases. Written as DNA, the CDR3 is TGCGCCAGCAGTGTTGAATGGGTGAATGAGCAGTACTTC. Translation: CASSVEWVNEQYF.

The chain employs TRBV5-5 and TRBJ2-5; D ambiguous. Trimming removed 0 bases at V and 11 bases at J, with 26 bases between. This CDR3 has 17 amino acids. Per the germline V gene, CDR1 is SGHKS and CDR2 is YYEKEE (reference sequence). CDR3 bases: TGTGCCAGCAGCTTGGCCGGCTCATGGGTAGCTAACAATGAGCAGTACTTC. Its protein is CASSLAGSWVANNEQYF.

The sample holds a few counts of this clonotype. This chain joins TRBV12-3 or TRBV12-4 and TRBJ2-7; D is undetermined. Trimming left V 3 bases short and J 7 bases short, with 13 bases between. The CDR3 is 13 residues long. Here the CDR3 DNA reads TGTGCCAGCAGTTTTGGGTCCTTAAGGGAGCAGTACTTC. Amino acids: CASSFGSLREQYF.

A word on this clonotype: Sequence at one end of the junction differs from germline and may be a read error. As DNA, the CDR3 is TGTGTCAGCAGCTTAGTAGCACAGGTAGTTGGCAATCAGCCCCAGCATTTT. Its translation: CVSSLVAQVVGNQPQHF. This chain uses TRBV7-2 with TRBJ1-5; the D gene is possibly TRBD1 (5 bases). Germline V gene lookup returns CDR1 SGHTA and CDR2 FQGNSA. This CDR3 spans 17 amino acids.

This clonotype was counted at least ten times. V and J are TRBV14 and TRBJ2-5; 8 nucleotides match TRBD2. Germline CDR1 reads SGHDN; CDR2 reads FVKESK. The CDR3 totals 16 residues. Trimming at V came to 1 base and at J to 2 bases, leaving 6 bases not matched to a gene. The CDR3 reads CASSQGGAGEQETQYF. The CDR3 coding sequence is TGTGCCAGCAGCCAAGGAGGAGCGGGGGAGCAAGAGACCCAGTACTTC.

The chain links TRBV11-1 to TRBJ2-1; 8 nucleotides align to TRBD2. The CDR3 is 15 amino acids. V lost 5 bases to trimming and J lost 1 base; unmatched junction nucleotides: 4. Germline assignment: CDR1 SGHAT and CDR2 FQDESV (reference sequence). The CDR3 sequence is CASSQSGGSYNEQFF. The CDR3 coding sequence is TGTGCCAGCAGCCAAAGCGGGGGATCCTACAATGAGCAGTTCTTC.

This clonotype was observed a few times. The CDR3 spells CASSQVTHGSGGYGYTF. CDR3 bases: TGCGCCAGCAGCCAAGTCACACATGGCAGTGGGGGCTATGGCTACACCTTC. This chain joins TRBV4-3 and TRBJ1-2, with a possible D match to TRBD1 (5 bases). Trimming stripped 1 base from V and 4 bases from J, with 19 bases between. The CDR3 spans 17 residues. Germline V gene sequence: CDR1 LGHNA, CDR2 YSLEER.

There are a few counts of this clonotype. The DNA for the CDR3 is TGTGCCAGCACCTCCCCCTTACAGGTCTACAACTATGGCTACACCTTC. Translation gives CASTSPLQVYNYGYTF. V and J are TRBV28 and TRBJ1-2; D is perhaps TRBD1 (5 bases). The CDR3 covers 16 residues. Trimming took off 7 bases at V and 2 bases at J, with 20 bases between the two ends. The germline gives CDR1 MDHEN, CDR2 SYDVKM.